This T cell receptor beta chain was retrieved from a study of blood T cell repertoires in COVID-19. As for the study in general: The cDNA or gDNA used as material had been derived from T cells, B-cell-depleted T cells, or PBMCs.

In the authors' workflow: For nucleated cells, counts were estimated from reference gene primer amplification. The table came from immunoSEQ multiplex PCR; TCRdb's copy has only in-frame clones and leaves some out. V and J calls and clone size are those listed in that table; D and trimming were worked out from the DNA. The sample has over 120,000 clones, 80% to 90% seen once. This receptor was taken from a woman in her forties or fifties with acute or convalescent COVID-19. Sequencing was carried out using peripheral blood.

The CDR3 region is CASSLGTVDYGYTF. For the CDR3, the DNA is TGTGCCAGCAGTTTAGGAACAGTAGACTATGGCTACACCTTC. The V and J genes are TRBV28 and TRBJ1-2; D ambiguous. V was shortened by 2 bases and J by 3 bases, with 10 bases between the two germline ends. The CDR3 covers 14 residues. Germline values: CDR1 MDHEN, CDR2 SYDVKM.